Listed below are T cell receptor beta chains from one sample, sequenced in a study of cytomegalovirus exposure and HLA in healthy donors. Generated by immunoSEQ multiplex PCR, the TCRdb table keeps only in-frame clones and is missing some. The repertoire holds 180,000 or so clones, with nearly 80% as singletons. Sequencing input: PBMCs. These receptors originate from a female donor in good health and CMV-seronegative. Each CDR3 is given with its conserved first and last residue. The D gene is left open where the match is weak. A clone size is listed for some rows: how often the clone was seen (once, few, many), or a class if it is expanded.

cdr3_nt: TGTGCCAGCAGCCGAGGTGAAGCTTTCTTT; cdr3_aa: CASSRGEAFF; v_call: TRBV6-6; d_call: .; clone_size: .; j_call: TRBJ1-1
cdr3_nt: TGTGCCAGCAGCCAACGACAGGGGGCTAGTAGCGAGCAGTACTTC; cdr3_aa: CASSQRQGASSEQYF; v_call: TRBV14; d_call: TRBD1; clone_size: .; j_call: TRBJ2-7
cdr3_nt: TGCGCCAGCAGCGGACAGGGATTTACTGAAGCTTTCTTT; cdr3_aa: CASSGQGFTEAFF; v_call: TRBV5-1; d_call: TRBD1; clone_size: .; j_call: TRBJ1-1
cdr3_nt: TGCGCCAGCAGCCCACCTGACAGGGCGTATCAGGATACTGAAGCTTTCTTT; cdr3_aa: CASSPPDRAYQDTEAFF; v_call: TRBV4-1; d_call: TRBD1; clone_size: .; j_call: TRBJ1-1
cdr3_nt: TGTGCCAGCAGCGCGACAGGGGGCCCCACAGATACGCAGTATTTT; cdr3_aa: CASSATGGPTDTQYF; v_call: TRBV7-3; d_call: TRBD1; clone_size: .; j_call: TRBJ2-3
cdr3_nt: TGTGCCAGCAGCCCTCCGGGGGGAAACACTGAAGCTTTCTTT; cdr3_aa: CASSPPGGNTEAFF; v_call: TRBV9; d_call: .; clone_size: once; j_call: TRBJ1-1
cdr3_nt: TGTGCCAGCAGCTTAGTATCTGGGCCAGATACGCAGTATTTT; cdr3_aa: CASSLVSGPDTQYF; v_call: TRBV7-2; d_call: .; clone_size: .; j_call: TRBJ2-3
cdr3_nt: TGTGCCAGCAAGTGGCAACCAGGGGGAAGTGGGAACACTGAAGCTTTCTTT; cdr3_aa: CASKWQPGGSGNTEAFF; v_call: TRBV5-5; d_call: TRBD1; clone_size: .; j_call: TRBJ1-1
cdr3_nt: TGCGCCAGCAGTCACGCGGGAGGGTACGAGCAGTACTTC; cdr3_aa: CASSHAGGYEQYF; v_call: TRBV5-1; d_call: TRBD2; clone_size: .; j_call: TRBJ2-7
cdr3_nt: TGTGCCAGCAGCTTTACCGGGACAGGGGGTGATGGCTACACCTTC; cdr3_aa: CASSFTGTGGDGYTF; v_call: TRBV7-9; d_call: TRBD1; clone_size: .; j_call: TRBJ1-2
cdr3_nt: TGTGCCAGCAGCCCCGAACCTGACAGGGGGTCCTACGAGCAGTACTTC; cdr3_aa: CASSPEPDRGSYEQYF; v_call: TRBV5-4; d_call: TRBD1; clone_size: .; j_call: TRBJ2-7
cdr3_nt: TGTGCCAGCAGCTGGCGGGGGAACTACAATGAGCAGTTCTTC; cdr3_aa: CASSWRGNYNEQFF; v_call: TRBV7-8; d_call: TRBD2; clone_size: .; j_call: TRBJ2-1
cdr3_nt: TGTGCCAGGGATGAGGGAGAGAATGAAAAACTGTTTTTT; cdr3_aa: CARDEGENEKLFF; v_call: TRBV6-1; d_call: .; clone_size: few; j_call: TRBJ1-4
cdr3_nt: TGTGCCAGTAGTATCACGGGAACTAACTATGGCTACACCTTC; cdr3_aa: CASSITGTNYGYTF; v_call: TRBV19; d_call: .; clone_size: .; j_call: TRBJ1-2
cdr3_nt: TGTGCCAGCAGTAGGCCCGGGACAGGGGGATCACCCCTCCACTTT; cdr3_aa: CASSRPGTGGSPLHF; v_call: TRBV2; d_call: TRBD1; clone_size: .; j_call: TRBJ1-6
cdr3_nt: TGCAGCGGCGGACAGGATACCTACGAGCAGTACTTC; cdr3_aa: CSGGQDTYEQYF; v_call: TRBV29-1; d_call: TRBD1; clone_size: .; j_call: TRBJ2-7
cdr3_nt: TGTGCCAGCAGCTTAGGGGGGGTCGGCGGCTACACCTTC; cdr3_aa: CASSLGGVGGYTF; v_call: TRBV7-8; d_call: .; clone_size: .; j_call: TRBJ1-2
cdr3_nt: TGTGCCAGCAGGCTTCAGGGGGGTAACTATGGCTACACCTTC; cdr3_aa: CASRLQGGNYGYTF; v_call: TRBV28; d_call: TRBD1; clone_size: .; j_call: TRBJ1-2
cdr3_nt: TGTGCCAGCAGCTTAGGTTCGGCTAGCTCAACCTACGAGCAGTACTTC; cdr3_aa: CASSLGSASSTYEQYF; v_call: TRBV7-8; d_call: .; clone_size: .; j_call: TRBJ2-7
cdr3_nt: TGTGCCAGCACCCCTGGGGCTCCGGAGCTTTACAATGAGCAGTTCTTC; cdr3_aa: CASTPGAPELYNEQFF; v_call: TRBV27; d_call: .; clone_size: few; j_call: TRBJ2-1
cdr3_nt: TGCAGCGTTGACGGGACTAGCGGGGAAGAGACCCAGTACTTC; cdr3_aa: CSVDGTSGEETQYF; v_call: TRBV29-1; d_call: TRBD2; clone_size: .; j_call: TRBJ2-5
cdr3_nt: TGCGCCAGCAGCCAGCCCCCCGGGACTAGCTCCCACAATGAGCAGTTCTTC; cdr3_aa: CASSQPPGTSSHNEQFF; v_call: TRBV4-1; d_call: TRBD2; clone_size: .; j_call: TRBJ2-1
cdr3_nt: TGTGCCAGCAGCTTACAGAATCCGGGACAGGGTACGAAGCAGTACTTC; cdr3_aa: CASSLQNPGQGTKQYF; v_call: TRBV7-8; d_call: TRBD1; clone_size: .; j_call: TRBJ2-5
cdr3_nt: TGCAGTGCTAGAGGGGCTTTTGGCTACACCTTC; cdr3_aa: CSARGAFGYTF; v_call: TRBV20-1; d_call: .; clone_size: .; j_call: TRBJ1-2
cdr3_nt: TGTGCCAGCAGCCAAGATCTGACAGGGGTCGAGCAGTACTTC; cdr3_aa: CASSQDLTGVEQYF; v_call: TRBV14; d_call: TRBD1; clone_size: .; j_call: TRBJ2-7
cdr3_nt: TGTGCCAGCAGTCGTATACCGGGACTAGAGTACAATGAGCAGTTCTTC; cdr3_aa: CASSRIPGLEYNEQFF; v_call: TRBV9; d_call: TRBD2; clone_size: .; j_call: TRBJ2-1
cdr3_nt: TGTTCCAGCAGCGGAAGGGACAGATCCTACGAGCAGTACTTC; cdr3_aa: CSSSGRDRSYEQYF; v_call: TRBV7-9; d_call: TRBD1; clone_size: .; j_call: TRBJ2-7
cdr3_nt: TGTGCCTGGAGTGTCGGACAGGGAACAGGCGAGCAGTACTTC; cdr3_aa: CAWSVGQGTGEQYF; v_call: TRBV30; d_call: TRBD1; clone_size: .; j_call: TRBJ2-7
cdr3_nt: TGTGCCAGCAGTTTAGCGGCGGGGGGTGGGACTGAAGCTTTCTTT; cdr3_aa: CASSLAAGGGTEAFF; v_call: TRBV27; d_call: .; clone_size: few; j_call: TRBJ1-1
cdr3_nt: TGTGCCAGCAGCTTAGGGCTGGCTAGCGCCAGCTACGAGCAGTACTTC; cdr3_aa: CASSLGLASASYEQYF; v_call: TRBV11-2; d_call: .; clone_size: .; j_call: TRBJ2-7
cdr3_nt: TGCGCCAGCAGCACTTCCGGGAGCTACGAGCAGTACTTC; cdr3_aa: CASSTSGSYEQYF; v_call: TRBV5-1; d_call: .; clone_size: .; j_call: TRBJ2-7
cdr3_nt: TGTGCCAGCAGCTTAGGGACAGGGGGAGGCACAGATACGCAGTATTTT; cdr3_aa: CASSLGTGGGTDTQYF; v_call: TRBV7-7; d_call: TRBD1; clone_size: .; j_call: TRBJ2-3
cdr3_nt: TGTGCCAGCAGCGTAGGATCGACCAGGGTCTCTGGAAACACCATATATTTT; cdr3_aa: CASSVGSTRVSGNTIYF; v_call: TRBV9; d_call: .; clone_size: .; j_call: TRBJ1-3
cdr3_nt: TGTGCCAGCAGCGTATGGCGGGGGGGCACAGATACGCAGTATTTT; cdr3_aa: CASSVWRGGTDTQYF; v_call: TRBV9; d_call: TRBD2; clone_size: .; j_call: TRBJ2-3
cdr3_nt: TGTGCCATCAGTGAGTCGGGGACAGCTAACTATGGCTACACCTTC; cdr3_aa: CAISESGTANYGYTF; v_call: TRBV10-3; d_call: TRBD1; clone_size: .; j_call: TRBJ1-2
cdr3_nt: TGTTCCAGCAGCTCGGGACTAGCGGGAGGTAGCTCCTACAATGAGCAGTTCTTC; cdr3_aa: CSSSSGLAGGSSYNEQFF; v_call: TRBV7-9; d_call: TRBD2; clone_size: few; j_call: TRBJ2-1
cdr3_nt: TGTGCCAGCAGCTTACAGGGTGACTATGGCTACACCTTC; cdr3_aa: CASSLQGDYGYTF; v_call: TRBV7-9; d_call: .; clone_size: once; j_call: TRBJ1-2
cdr3_nt: TGTGCCAGCAGTACTATCCGGGACAGGGCATATGAAAAACTGTTTTTT; cdr3_aa: CASSTIRDRAYEKLFF; v_call: TRBV2; d_call: TRBD1; clone_size: .; j_call: TRBJ1-4
cdr3_nt: TGTGCCAGCAGCCAACGCGTTAACTATGGCTACACCTTC; cdr3_aa: CASSQRVNYGYTF; v_call: TRBV14; d_call: .; clone_size: .; j_call: TRBJ1-2
cdr3_nt: TGTGCCAGCAGCTTGTTGACAGGGGGCGAGCAGTACTTC; cdr3_aa: CASSLLTGGEQYF; v_call: TRBV5-8; d_call: TRBD1; clone_size: .; j_call: TRBJ2-7